These 14 T cell receptor beta chains were all obtained from the same sample, sequenced in a study of monozygotic twins with inflammatory bowel disease. For each CDR3 protein, TCRdb gives one entry from its re-call of the 5' RACE reads, without DNA. Here the sample table reports about 380,000 distinct CDR3 sequences. Sequences were obtained from blood. The receptors shown here come from a human donor with ulcerative colitis or Crohn's disease, or a healthy co-twin of an affected twin (not recorded which).

The gene calls are TRBV20-1 and TRBJ2-7; the TRBD1 assignment by TCRdb is unverifiable without DNA. CDR1 and CDR2 (germline): DFQATT, SNEGSKA (reference sequence). The CDR3 has 17 residues. CDR3 sequence reads: CSARVRNRDGLSYEQYF.

The CDR3 reads CASSVPTSGGIEETQYF. The V call is TRBV5-1, the J call TRBJ2-5; TCRdb reports TRBD2, a call that lacks DNA to check it against. The length of the CDR3 is 17 residues. Germline CDR1 reads SGHRS; CDR2 reads YFSETQ.

This rearrangement joins TRBV2 to TRBJ2-5. The germline CDR1 and CDR2 sequences are SNHLY and FYNNEI. The CDR3 sequence is 11 residues long. CDR3 sequence reads: CASEEQETQYF.

The rearrangement links TRBV4-2 to TRBJ2-3; TCRdb gives TRBD2 as the D gene, but with no DNA this cannot be confirmed. Germline loops: CDR1 LGHNA, CDR2 YNFKEQ. CDR3 size: 16 residues. CDR3 in amino acids: CASSSGTSGGAFKQYF.

This chain's CDR3 is CASSFIGELFF. V and J are TRBV12-3 or TRBV12-4 and TRBJ2-2. The CDR3 runs to 11 residues.

The V call is TRBV12-3 or TRBV12-4, the J call TRBJ2-7; the D call of TRBD1 rests on TCRdb alone, since no DNA is present to check it. The CDR3 length is 14 residues. The CDR3 here is CASHRGGQNYEQYF.

The chain couples TRBV6-5 to TRBJ2-1; TCRdb gives TRBD1 as the D gene, but with no DNA this cannot be confirmed. CDR1 and CDR2 (germline): MNHEY, SVGAGI. The CDR3 loop spans 13 amino acids. The chain's CDR3 is CASSRGAWNEQFF.

This rearrangement joins TRBV20-1 to TRBJ2-1; TCRdb selects TRBD2, and the lack of DNA leaves this call unchecked. The germline CDR1 and CDR2 sequences are DFQATT and SNEGSKA (reference sequence). The CDR3 is 14 residues long. CDR3 sequence: CSASPGLGEREQFF.

The chain joins TRBV5-5 to TRBJ2-5; TCRdb outputs TRBD1, but without DNA this stays unchecked. The CDR3 covers 14 residues. Per germline, CDR1 SGHKS and CDR2 YYEKEE (reference sequence). The CDR3 loop is CASSTRQGRETQYF. The variable domain in full, with the rest retrieved from reference TRBV5-5 and TRBJ2-5, is DAGVTQSPTHLIKTRGQQVTLRCSPISGHKSVSWYQQVLGQGPQFIFQYYEKEERGRGNFPDRFSARQFPNYSSELNVNALLLGDSALYLCASSTRQGRETQYFGPGTRLLVL.

This chain uses TRBV14 with TRBJ1-1. CDR1 is SGHDN and CDR2 is FVKESK in the germline V gene. This CDR3 is 13 amino acids long. This CDR3 is CASSHFQSERAFF.

The J gene is TRBJ2-6, the V gene TRBV29-1; lacking DNA, the TRBD1 call made by TCRdb goes unchecked. Germline CDR1 and CDR2: SQVTM and ANQGSEA. The CDR3 extends over 13 amino acids. The CDR3 here is CSLREAGANVLTF.

The chain uses TRBV4-3 and TRBJ1-2; lacking DNA, the TRBD1 call made by TCRdb goes unchecked. CDR1 is LGHNA, CDR2 YSLEER, per germline. CDR3 length: 15 amino acids. CDR3 loop: CASSQAVTGGGGYTF.

The gene calls are TRBV19 and TRBJ2-7; TCRdb reports TRBD1, a call that lacks DNA to check it against. This CDR3 comprises 14 residues. CDR1 and CDR2 (germline): LNHDA, SQIVND (reference sequence). This CDR3 reads CASSPRTGYYEQYF.

The chain is built from TRBV11-2 and TRBJ2-7; TCRdb picks TRBD2, but there is no DNA to check that call. CDR1 is SGHAT, CDR2 FQNNGV, per germline. The length of the CDR3 is 19 residues. The CDR3 here is CASSLGVPSSGGSSYEQYF.